The 29 T cell receptor beta chains listed next were all sequenced from one sample in a study of CD8+ T cells in alopecia areata (dated by TCRdb to about 2018). This specimen's time point label, interpreted: 20 to 30 weeks on oral tofacitinib. What this sample's treatment or condition label stands for: oral pan-JAK inhibitor, 5-10 mg twice daily. Library creation used the immunoSEQ multiplex PCR assay. RNA was extracted from all samples and reverse transcribed into cDNA, which served as template for TCR sequencing. This immuneACCESS table, as held by TCRdb, lists in-frame sequences with V and J called but not all clones. Of the missing ones, under half trace to an unresolved V gene in checked studies; the others have no known cause. Present in this sample are 150,000 to 200,000 clones, 60% of which were seen just once. 0.85% to 1.3% of the sample rests with the top ten. This material consisted of CD4+ T cells sorted from blood, taken at week 24, from a patient treated with tofacitinib. The receptor source for this set is a human donor with alopecia areata.

The chain recombines TRBV29-1 with TRBJ2-6; no clear D. From germline, CDR1 is SQVTM and CDR2 ANQGSEA. The CDR3 extends over 15 amino acids. With 4 bases removed from V and 3 bases from J, the gap between germline ends came to 13 bases. The CDR3 loop reads CSVGEGIFGANVLTF. DNA for the CDR3: TGCAGCGTTGGTGAAGGGATTTTTGGGGCCAACGTCCTGACTTTC.

This clone was found once. The chain is built from TRBV27 and TRBJ2-7; D remains ambiguous. CDR1 is MNHEY and CDR2 is SMNVEV in the germline V gene (reference sequence). The CDR3 covers 14 residues. The V end was cut by 2 bases, the J end by 0 bases, with 8 bases between. CDR3 DNA: TGTGCCAGCAGTTTACGACTTCACTCCTACGAGCAGTACTTC. As protein: CASSLRLHSYEQYF.

The chain carries TRBV18 and TRBJ1-3; D unclear. The length of the CDR3 is 14 residues. CDR1 KGHSH and CDR2 LQKENI come from the germline V gene. The V and J ends lost 5 bases and 0 bases respectively, with 8 bases between them. CDR3 in amino acids: CASSIADSGNTIYF. CDR3 coding DNA: TGTGCCAGCTCAATCGCCGACTCTGGAAACACCATATATTTT.

The chain is built from TRBV5-1 and TRBJ1-2; 10 bases agree with TRBD1. Germline CDR1 reads SGHRS; CDR2 reads YFSETQ. The CDR3 is 14 residues long. V shed 4 bases and J 7 bases; nucleotides not matched to a gene: 7. Here the CDR3 DNA reads TGCGCCAGCAGCGAAGGACAGGGGGGTTCTGGCTACACCTTC. Encoded protein: CASSEGQGGSGYTF.

In DNA form, the CDR3 reads TGTGCCTGGAGTGTAGGTCTAGCGGGGGGATTCTACAATGAGCAGTTCTTC. Translated: CAWSVGLAGGFYNEQFF. V is TRBV30 and J is TRBJ2-1; TRBD2 matches at 11 bases. The J segment lost 3 bases and the V segment lost 0 bases, leaving 7 bases of the junction unmatched. CDR3 length: 17 residues. Germline CDR1 GTSNPN, CDR2 SVGIG (reference sequence).

The chain joins TRBV9 to TRBJ2-5; D remains unclear. Trimming shortened V by 0 bases and J by 4 bases, and 10 bases separated the two germline ends. The germline CDR1 and CDR2 sequences are SGDLS and YYNGEE. This CDR3 has 14 residues. CDR3 DNA sequence: TGTGCCAGCAGCGTAGGGGCGAGTGGAGAGACCCAGTACTTC. Encoded protein: CASSVGASGETQYF.

The rearrangement uses TRBV5-6 and TRBJ2-5; 8 bases are shared with TRBD1. The V and J ends lost 3 bases and 0 bases, in that order; junction bases with no gene match: 10. The germline gives CDR1 SGHDT, CDR2 YYEEEE. The CDR3 has 17 amino acids. The CDR3 spells CASSSSRTGFNQETQYF. CDR3 sequence (DNA): TGTGCCAGCAGCTCAAGTAGGACAGGGTTTAACCAAGAGACCCAGTACTTC.

This clone has just a few counts. This chain connects TRBV25-1 to TRBJ1-6; the D is unclear. The germline gives CDR1 MGHDK, CDR2 SYGVNS. This CDR3 spans 12 amino acids. With 1 base removed from V and 7 bases from J, the gap between germline ends came to 2 bases. CDR3 sequence: CASSEWNSPLHF. CDR3 sequence (DNA): TGTGCCAGCAGTGAATGGAATTCACCCCTCCACTTT.

V and J are TRBV19 and TRBJ2-1; 8 bases map to TRBD2. Germline CDR1 LNHDA, CDR2 SQIVND (reference sequence). There are 15 residues in the CDR3. The J segment lost 7 bases and the V segment lost 5 bases, leaving 10 bases of the junction unmatched. The CDR3 here is CASSPPGLGGNEQFF. CDR3 nucleotide sequence: TGTGCCAGTAGTCCCCCGGGACTAGGCGGGAATGAGCAGTTCTTC. The full variable domain, in which reference TRBV19 and TRBJ2-1 provide the parts outside the CDR3, is DGGITQSPKYLFRKEGQNVTLSCEQNLNHDAMYWYRQDPGQGLRLIYYSQIVNDFQKGDIAEGYSVSREKKESFPLTVTSAQKNPTAFYLCASSPPGLGGNEQFFGPGTRLTVL.

This clone was recorded a few times. The chain links TRBV2 to TRBJ2-1; D call uncertain. Germline V lookup: CDR1 SNHLY, CDR2 FYNNEI. Trimming cost V 1 base and J 0 bases, with 7 bases left between them. The CDR3 has 15 amino acids. This chain's CDR3 is CASSEEESSYNEQFF. As DNA, the CDR3 is TGTGCCAGCAGTGAAGAGGAGAGCTCCTACAATGAGCAGTTCTTC.

J is TRBJ1-2 and V is TRBV30; D is unresolved. V gave up 7 bases and J gave up 0 bases, with 15 bases separating them. CDR1 and CDR2 from the germline V gene are GTSNPN and SVGIG (reference sequence). This CDR3 comprises 14 residues. For the CDR3, the DNA is TGTGCCTTTAAAAGGGCAGGATCTAACTATGGCTACACCTTC. This sequence encodes CAFKRAGSNYGYTF.

This clone was seen only once. The sample carries other DNA sequences with the same CDR3. The J gene is TRBJ1-1, the V gene TRBV29-1, with a tentative D call TRBD1 (5 bases). Germline CDR1 SQVTM, CDR2 ANQGSEA. This CDR3 has 11 residues. V lost 4 bases and J 5 bases, leaving 8 bases between the germline ends. The CDR3 DNA follows: TGCAGCGTTGTGGGGGGAACTGAAGCTTTCTTT. Translated: CSVVGGTEAFF. Full variable domain (remainder filled in from reference TRBV29-1 and TRBJ1-1): SAVISQKPSRDICQRGTSLTIQCQVDSQVTMMFWYRQQPGQSLTLIATANQGSEATYESGFVIDKFPISRPNLTFSTLTVSNMSPEDSSIYLCSVVGGTEAFFGQGTRLTVV.

This sequence joins TRBV23-1 and TRBJ2-3; 7 nucleotides line up with TRBD1. TRBV23-1 is sorted into the ORF group, with uncertain function. The CDR3 spans 18 residues. V shed 4 bases and J 5 bases; nucleotides not matched to a gene: 18. For the CDR3, the DNA is TGCGCCAGCAGTCCCCACGCCGGGACAGCCGCTTTCGGAGATACGCAGTATTTT. Residues: CASSPHAGTAAFGDTQYF.

The chain carries TRBV6-6 and TRBJ2-1, with 12 bases identical to TRBD2. CDR3 length: 16 amino acids. J gave up 1 base and V 6 bases, and 4 bases lay outside the gene matches. CDR1 is MNHNY and CDR2 is SVGAGI in the germline V gene (reference sequence). DNA for the CDR3: TGTGCCAGCAGGGCAACTAGCGGGGGGTCCTACAATGAGCAGTTCTTC. Amino acid sequence: CASRATSGGSYNEQFF.

This clone was observed a handful of times. The chain joins TRBV29-1 to TRBJ2-7; D possibly corresponds to TRBD2 (6 bases). The CDR3 is 13 residues long. V was trimmed by 7 bases and J by 3 bases, leaving 16 bases between them. CDR1 is SQVTM and CDR2 is ANQGSEA in the germline V gene. CDR3 nucleotides: TGCAGCGCCCTACGTGTGGGGGGCTACGAGCAGTACTTC. It codes for CSALRVGGYEQYF.

V usage is TRBV5-1 and J usage is TRBJ1-1; D is ambiguous. The CDR3 sequence is 11 residues long. V was cut by 0 bases and J by 11 bases, with 8 bases left in between. Looked up from germline, CDR1 is SGHRS and CDR2 is YFSETQ. The DNA of the CDR3 is TGCGCCAGCAGCTTGGACACGTCGGCTTTCTTT. It specifies CASSLDTSAFF.

The chain combines TRBV5-1 with TRBJ2-5; D is uncertain. CDR1 and CDR2 from the germline V gene are SGHRS and YFSETQ. Trimming cost V 0 bases and J 6 bases, with 15 bases left between them. This CDR3 has 15 residues. The CDR3 sequence: CASSLEQATPQTQYF. The CDR3 DNA follows: TGCGCCAGCAGCTTGGAGCAGGCCACTCCCCAGACCCAGTACTTC.

This clone was seen a handful of times. This chain joins TRBV9 and TRBJ1-4; no clear D. This CDR3 has 13 residues. Germline CDR1 SGDLS, CDR2 YYNGEE. Trimming removed 0 bases at V and 7 bases at J, with 7 bases between. The DNA of the CDR3 is TGTGCCAGCAGCGTAGAAGTGGGTGAAAAACTGTTTTTT. Protein: CASSVEVGEKLFF. Together with reference TRBV9 and TRBJ1-4, the CDR3 gives the full variable domain: DSGVTQTPKHLITATGQRVTLRCSPRSGDLSVYWYQQSLDQGLQFLIQYYNGEERAKGNILERFSAQQFPDLHSELNLSSLELGDSALYFCASSVEVGEKLFFGSGTQLSVL.

In this sample, this clone turned up a few times. This sequence joins TRBV4-3 and TRBJ2-1; D may be TRBD2 (7 bases). Trimming removed 0 bases from V and 8 bases from J, with 20 bases in between. The germline CDR1 and CDR2 sequences are LGHNA and YSLEER. The CDR3 has 17 amino acids. The chain's CDR3 is CASSQDHVGGPRDEQFF. The DNA for the CDR3 is TGCGCCAGCAGCCAAGATCATGTGGGGGGGCCAAGAGATGAGCAGTTCTTC.

The rearrangement joins TRBV6-1 to TRBJ2-5, with TRBD1 matching over 7 bases. The CDR3 is made up of 15 amino acids. From germline, CDR1 is MNHNS and CDR2 SASEGT. V was clipped by 6 bases and J by 4 bases; unmatched bases: 11. Here the CDR3 DNA reads TGTGCCAGCAGGCCATCAAGACAGGGCACAGAGACCCAGTACTTC. Translation gives CASRPSRQGTETQYF.

This chain connects TRBV2 to TRBJ2-3, with 10 bases aligning to TRBD1. J lost 7 bases, V lost 6 bases, and 10 bases had no gene match. Germline V gene sequence: CDR1 SNHLY, CDR2 FYNNEI. This CDR3 contains 15 residues. CDR3 coding DNA: TGTGCCAGCAGCGAGTCCGCGACAGGGGGCAATACGCAGTATTTT. This sequence encodes CASSESATGGNTQYF.

This clone was seen just once. The rearrangement uses TRBV2 and TRBJ2-5; D tentatively fits TRBD1 or TRBD2 (5 bases each). CDR1 is SNHLY and CDR2 is FYNNEI in the germline V gene. The CDR3 length is 16 residues. Trimming took off 2 bases at V and 2 bases at J, with 15 bases between the two ends. The CDR3 DNA follows: TGTGCCAGCAGTGAATATAAGGGGACGCTACAAGAGACCCAGTACTTC. Translating it yields CASSEYKGTLQETQYF.

V is TRBV9 and J is TRBJ1-1; no clear D gene. Looked up from germline, CDR1 is SGDLS and CDR2 is YYNGEE. The CDR3 totals 14 residues. V was cut by 3 bases and J by 0 bases, with 9 bases left in between. CDR3 in DNA: TGTGCCAGCAGCGAGGCAGGACTGAACACTGAAGCTTTCTTT. It encodes CASSEAGLNTEAFF.

The chain recombines TRBV5-1 with TRBJ2-2; unclear D gene. Germline loops: CDR1 SGHRS, CDR2 YFSETQ. Trimming removed 7 bases from V and 0 bases from J, with 7 bases in between. The CDR3 runs 13 residues. Written as DNA, the CDR3 is TGCGCCAGCTGCCGCACGAACACCGGGGAGCTGTTTTTT. The encoded protein is CASCRTNTGELFF. The full variable domain, with the rest looked up from reference TRBV5-1 and TRBJ2-2, is KAGVTQTPRYLIKTRGQQVTLSCSPISGHRSVSWYQQTPGQGLQFLFEYFSETQRNKGNFPGRFSGRQFSNSRSEMNVSTLELGDSALYLCASCRTNTGELFFGEGSRLTVL.

In the case of this clone: The sample contains more than one DNA sequence encoding this CDR3. J is TRBJ1-6 and V is TRBV30; D perhaps matches TRBD1 (5 bases). This CDR3 has 16 amino acids. The V gene's germline CDR1 is GTSNPN and CDR2 SVGIG (reference sequence). V gave up 2 bases and J gave up 0 bases, with 11 bases separating them. The DNA of the CDR3 is TGTGCCTGGAGTAGACAGAGCCTCTCCTATAATTCACCCCTCCACTTT. It translates to CAWSRQSLSYNSPLHF.

In its sample, this clone was seen a few times. The CDR3 nucleotides are TGTGCCTGGAGGACCGCAGGGGCAAGTTACGAGCAGTACTTC. Residues: CAWRTAGASYEQYF. The chain links TRBV30 to TRBJ2-7; TRBD1 is a possible D gene (6 bases). V lost 3 bases to trimming and J lost 4 bases, with 16 bases between them. CDR1 and CDR2 (germline): GTSNPN, SVGIG (reference sequence). The CDR3 is made up of 14 amino acids.

This chain joins TRBV29-1 and TRBJ2-7; 7 bases map to TRBD1. Germline V gives CDR1 SQVTM, CDR2 ANQGSEA. The CDR3 consists of 12 residues. With 7 bases clipped from V and 1 base from J, the junction kept 4 bases outside the gene matches. In DNA, the CDR3 is TGCAGCGCCCTGACAGGGTCCTACGAGCAGTACTTC. Translated: CSALTGSYEQYF.

The chain combines TRBV30 with TRBJ2-7, with 9 nucleotides matching TRBD1. Germline CDR1 is GTSNPN and CDR2 is SVGIG (reference sequence). CDR3 length equals 16 residues. The trim removed 0 bases at V and 3 bases at J, leaving 9 bases unmatched. CDR3 loop: CAWSVKSGQGFYEQYF. CDR3 sequence (DNA): TGTGCCTGGAGTGTAAAGTCGGGACAGGGATTCTACGAGCAGTACTTC. Full variable domain (remainder filled in from reference TRBV30 and TRBJ2-7): SQTIHQWPATLVQPVGSPLSLECTVEGTSNPNLYWYRQAAGRGLQLLFYSVGIGQISSEVPQNLSASRPQDRQFILSSKKLLLSDSGFYLCAWSVKSGQGFYEQYFGPGTRLTVT.

This chain connects TRBV29-1 to TRBJ1-2; D gene ambiguous. Per the germline V gene, CDR1 is SQVTM and CDR2 is ANQGSEA. There are 13 residues in the CDR3. The ends were cut back, 7 bases at V and 6 bases at J, with 18 bases in the middle. CDR3: CSAQYEQSNGYTF. The CDR3 DNA sequence: TGCAGCGCCCAGTATGAACAGTCAAATGGCTACACCTTC.